This section outlines one T cell receptor beta chain sequence together with its context. This sample is part of a study of blood T cell repertoires in COVID-19. Whole-study context: Samples representing acute and convalescent COVID-19 were sourced from the United States, Italy and Spain. Sources were T cells, B-cell-depleted T cells, or PBMCs; the material itself was cDNA or gDNA.

There are 12 residues in the CDR3. Germline V CDR1 and CDR2: SGHTA, FQGTGA. V lost 5 bases and J lost 6; bases outside the gene matches: 3. Per the original data handling: Amplification with reference gene primers provided the estimates of nucleated cell counts. Profiling relied on immunoSEQ multiplex PCR, and the TCRdb table lists in-frame clones only, not all of them. That table gives V, J and clone size, and the DNA gave D and trimming. The data show under 350,000 clones, with 70% to 90% seen just once and approximately 7.5% held by the top ten. The sample was peripheral blood. This rearrangement joins TRBV7-3 to TRBJ2-7, with TRBD1 matching 8 bases. This receptor was taken from a human donor in a cohort sampled during active COVID-19. Here the CDR3 DNA reads TGTGCCAGCAGCCAGGGGGCTGGCGAGCAGTACTTC. Its protein is CASSQGAGEQYF.